This T cell receptor (beta chain) is drawn from a study of CXCR4 blockade with PD-1 therapy in pancreatic cancer (dated by TCRdb to about 2019). About the study as a whole: The study analyzed resected pancreatic ductal adenocarcinoma using multiplex immunohistochemistry and TCRbeta immunosequencing, along with ex vivo slice culture to test PD-1 and CXCR4 blockade. To look at intratumoral heterogeneity, the researchers TCR-sequenced two geographically distinct regions from each of about six tumors. Findings and caveats that apply to the study as a whole: Amino acid clone frequency correlated strongly with the number of distinct nucleotide rearrangements encoding it, suggesting convergent selection by common tumor antigens. Because only TCRbeta chains were sequenced, true antigen-specificity overlap among convergent dominant clones remained unconfirmed while awaiting paired alpha-beta single-cell sequencing. Tumors had clonal expansion, with a mean productive clonality of about 0.15 compared with 0.045 to 0.05 in healthy blood, yet clonality showed no correlation with survival.

A remark on this clone: Its antigen specificity is not known. No much larger clone exists at a distance of one base, and base qualities are not known.

The patients who supplied the archived tumor blocks had received no neoadjuvant therapy before resection. In the preserved-tissue arm of the study, about 28 surgical resection samples from roughly 24 previously untreated pancreatic ductal adenocarcinoma patients were used. For the resection arm, DNA was extracted from ten 5-micron curls of FFPE tumor adjacent to the multiplex immunohistochemistry slide. TCRbeta CDR3 regions were immunosequenced from extracted DNA using the immunoSEQ Assay at Adaptive Biotechnologies. The paper's data handling went like this. To measure the absolute abundance of each unique TCRbeta CDR3, the sequences were collapsed and filtered. Clonality was calculated as 1 minus Pielou's evenness, using only productive in-frame rearrangements. Regional overlap tracked the top 100 nucleotide rearrangements across paired samples, with Morisita index comparing paired versus unrelated samples. The immunoSEQ Rearrangement Details tool was used to assess convergence of nucleotide rearrangements onto identical amino acid sequences. TCRdb took this table from immuneACCESS and kept in-frame rearrangements with V and J called. Such tables lack part of the clones; where checked against another copy, unresolved V genes explain under half of the gap, and the rest is unexplained. The D gene and trimming were derived from the DNA, and the V and J assignments and clone size from that table. The sample table records approximately 8,900 clones; under 60% of these occur just once. The ten most abundant clones make up 6% to 8% of the sample.

Trimming costs V 6 bases and J 3 bases, and their ends lie 11 bases apart. CDR1 LNHDA and CDR2 SQIVND are derived from the germline V gene (reference sequence). The CDR3 contains 14 residues, cysteine and phenylalanine counted. Only the CDR3 region is kept as DNA, spanning 42 bases read in frame from base 1. The clonotype was recovered from a human donor with pancreatic ductal adenocarcinoma. The specimen sequenced was tumor tissue. This receptor chain uses TRBV19 and TRBJ1-4, with TRBD1 as a weak D call on 6 bases. The CDR3 corresponds to CASSNRVANEKLFF. The DNA sequence follows: TGTGCCAGTAGCAACAGGGTGGCTAATGAAAAACTGTTTTTT. The full variable domain, completed from the reference TRBV19 and TRBJ1-4 proteins outside the CDR3, reads DGGITQSPKYLFRKEGQNVTLSCEQNLNHDAMYWYRQDPGQGLRLIYYSQIVNDFQKGDIAEGYSVSREKKESFPLTVTSAQKNPTAFYLCASSNRVANEKLFFGSGTQLSVL.